The rows below give T cell receptor beta chains drawn from one sample of a study of response to subunit inactivated influenza vaccine. TCRdb recomputed calls from the RT-PCR reads with MiXCR, one row per CDR3 protein. The table includes hundreds of thousands of distinct CDR3 sequences, roughly 15% detected once. Sequenced here: PBMCs from blood, sampled 14 days before vaccination. Receptors originate from a man aged 50 to 60 who received an inactivated influenza vaccine. Each CDR3 is given with its conserved first and last residue. The D gene is left open where the match is weak. Clone size is stated in some rows and not others, as once, few, many or a class when expanded.

TRBJ2-1	many	TRBV12-3/TRBV12-4	TRBD1	CASSRDRGWEQFF	TGTGCCAGCAGTCGGGACAGGGGTTGGGAGCAGTTCTTC
TRBJ2-7	few	TRBV20-1	TRBD2	CSASAVRGWEQYF	TGCAGTGCTAGTGCGGTGCGGGGGTGGGAGCAGTACTTC
TRBJ1-2	few	TRBV7-8	TRBD1	CASSSHRGPANYGYTF	TGTGCCAGCAGCTCCCACAGGGGGCCAGCTAACTATGGCTACACCTTC
TRBJ1-2	few	TRBV5-5	.	CASSRPRRAEGYTF	TGTGCCAGCAGCAGACCTCGGCGGGCGGAGGGCTACACCTTC
TRBJ1-5	.	TRBV20-1	.	CSARDQQYSNQPQHF	TGCAGTGCTAGAGATCAGCAATATAGCAATCAGCCCCAGCATTTT
TRBJ2-7	many	TRBV20-1	.	CSARDWTSVDYEQYF	TGCAGTGCTAGAGATTGGACGAGCGTTGACTACGAGCAGTACTTC
TRBJ2-7	many	TRBV6-4	.	CASSDDVTDIAYEQYF	TGTGCCAGCAGTGACGACGTTACAGATATTGCCTACGAGCAGTACTTC
TRBJ2-7	many	TRBV28	.	CASNTHGTLALYEQYF	TGTGCCAGCAACACACACGGGACCTTAGCCCTTTACGAGCAGTACTTC
TRBJ2-7	.	TRBV20-1	.	CSARVRAPWDYEQYF	TGCAGTGCTAGGGTCCGGGCCCCCTGGGATTACGAGCAGTACTTC
TRBJ2-5	.	TRBV5-1	TRBD1	CASSSGGAYQETQYF	TGCGCCAGCAGCTCAGGGGGCGCGTACCAAGAGACCCAGTACTTC
TRBJ2-7	.	TRBV25-1	TRBD1	CASSEDRQGVSEQYF	TGTGCCAGCAGTGAAGACCGACAGGGGGTATCCGAGCAGTACTTC
TRBJ2-2	.	TRBV6-1	TRBD1	CASSHGQANTGELFF	TGTGCCAGCAGTCATGGACAGGCGAACACCGGGGAGCTGTTTTTT
TRBJ2-1	few	TRBV6-2/TRBV6-3	TRBD2	CASSYSSPSGGRDEQFF	TGTGCCAGCAGTTACTCGAGCCCTAGCGGGGGAAGGGATGAGCAGTTCTTC
TRBJ2-2	.	TRBV11-3	TRBD2	CASSTTSGATGELFF	TGTGCCAGCAGCACTACTAGCGGGGCCACCGGGGAGCTGTTTTTT
TRBJ2-5	few	TRBV20-1	.	CSRRAGETQYF	TGCAGTCGGAGGGCGGGTGAGACCCAGTACTTC
TRBJ2-1	many	TRBV25-1	.	CASGSYNEQFF	TGTGCCAGCGGGTCCTACAATGAGCAGTTCTTC
TRBJ1-4	.	TRBV6-2/TRBV6-3	.	CASRATTNEKLFF	TGTGCCAGCCGGGCAACAACTAATGAAAAACTGTTTTTT
TRBJ2-7	.	TRBV5-5	.	CASNYGLTGKGEQYF	TGTGCCAGCAACTACGGTTTAACAGGAAAGGGCGAGCAGTACTTC
TRBJ1-4	many	TRBV4-3	.	CASSQELRDQVFF	TGCGCCAGCAGCCAAGAACTGCGTGATCAGGTGTTTTTT
TRBJ2-1	.	TRBV6-6	TRBD1	CASGGDSYNEQFF	TGTGCCAGCGGTGGGGACAGCTACAATGAGCAGTTCTTC
TRBJ2-7	many	TRBV20-1	.	CSALGLSLDEQYF	TGCAGTGCTCTGGGTCTTTCCCTAGACGAGCAGTACTTC
TRBJ2-2	.	TRBV27	.	CASSLAIDTGELFF	TGTGCCAGCAGTTTAGCTATAGACACCGGGGAGCTGTTTTTT
TRBJ1-5	many	TRBV2	.	CASSEATYASPQPQHF	TGTGCCAGCAGTGAAGCGACGTACGCCTCCCCTCAGCCCCAGCATTTT